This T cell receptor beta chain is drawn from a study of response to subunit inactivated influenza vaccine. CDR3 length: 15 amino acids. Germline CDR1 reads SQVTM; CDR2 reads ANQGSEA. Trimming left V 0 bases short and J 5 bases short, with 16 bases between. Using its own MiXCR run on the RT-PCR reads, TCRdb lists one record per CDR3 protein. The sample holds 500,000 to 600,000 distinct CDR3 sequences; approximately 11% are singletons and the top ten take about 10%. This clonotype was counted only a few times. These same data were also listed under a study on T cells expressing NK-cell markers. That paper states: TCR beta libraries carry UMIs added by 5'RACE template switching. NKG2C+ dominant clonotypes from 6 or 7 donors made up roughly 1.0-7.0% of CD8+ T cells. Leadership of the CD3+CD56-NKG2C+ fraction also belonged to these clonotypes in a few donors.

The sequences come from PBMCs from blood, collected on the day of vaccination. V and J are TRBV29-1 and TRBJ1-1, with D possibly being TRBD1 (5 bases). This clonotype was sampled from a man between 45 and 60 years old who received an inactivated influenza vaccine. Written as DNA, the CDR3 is TGCAGCGTTGAAGACTGGGTCAAGGGGTGGACTGAAGCTTTCTTT. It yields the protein CSVEDWVKGWTEAFF.